The clone carrying this T cell receptor beta chain occurred once. What it binds is unknown. A read error may produce the germline difference seen at one junction end. TCRdb keeps only in-frame clones here, not all; method: immunoSEQ multiplex PCR. The profile shows 30,000 to 45,000 clones, around 80% of them singletons. This sample is drawn from a study of OX40 agonist ivuxolimab in advanced cancers. The overall study: With a range of roughly 23 to 90, age averaged 60 years, and around 80% were male. Prior checkpoint blockade (anti-PD-1, anti-PD-L1 or anti-CTLA-4) was permitted; 40% had it.

The study's findings and limits: Certain nonresponders additionally had low normalized T-cell clonal expansion. Expanded clones tended on average to be more numerous among CD8+ T cells than CD4+.

This sequence was found in an adult with an advanced solid tumor such as melanoma, head and neck, liver or kidney cancer. The sample was CD4+ or CD8+ T cells sorted from blood, taken in a trial of the OX40 agonist ivuxolimab.

The chain's CDR3 is CGVATSGEAKNIQYF. The CDR3 bases are TGCGGCGTGGCGACTAGCGGGGAAGCCAAAAACATTCAGTACTTC. This rearrangement joins TRBV29-1 to TRBJ2-4, with 11 nucleotides matching TRBD2. The germline V gene encodes CDR1 SQVTM and CDR2 ANQGSEA. The CDR3 spans 15 residues.